A selection of T cell receptor beta chains follows, all from one sample in a study of CD8 T cells in ankylosing spondylitis. TCRdb passed the 5' RACE reads through MiXCR, listing each CDR3 protein once. Altogether 250,000 to 300,000 distinct CDR3 sequences are present, 20% being singletons, with the ten largest covering roughly 7.4%. What was sequenced was blood, either unsorted or a sorted T cell fraction (not recorded which). The receptors come from a male donor with ankylosing spondylitis or in good health (not recorded which). Both conserved end residues are trimmed from each CDR3. The size field is filled for only some rows; it gives once, few, many or a size class.

clone_size,j_call,v_call,cdr3_aa
once,TRBJ1-2,TRBV11-2,ASSPSVTGYDYT
-,TRBJ2-3,TRBV2,ASAGSPTDTQY
few,TRBJ1-5,TRBV7-9,ASSGDRGTYSNQPQH
-,TRBJ2-1,TRBV25-1,ASRQGAYEQF
few,TRBJ1-6,TRBV7-8,ASSLGHLNSPLH
-,TRBJ2-1,TRBV7-9,ASSSTSGTPYNEQF
few,TRBJ1-2,TRBV6-5,ASSYSRTGYRNYGYT
many,TRBJ2-2,TRBV20-1,SASGRRPNTGELF
-,TRBJ1-1,TRBV2,ASSPRTGGGNTEAF
few,TRBJ2-1,TRBV10-3,AISGQGGGGMSSYNEQF
-,TRBJ2-1,TRBV9,ASSVGSFWQGAMNEQF
few,TRBJ2-1,TRBV5-6,ASSLRGLGEQF
few,TRBJ1-4,TRBV9,ASSPRSDRLNEKLF
few,TRBJ1-4,TRBV6-5,ASSSDRGREKLF
-,TRBJ2-4,TRBV27,ASSWLAGSGKNIQY
once,TRBJ2-3,TRBV6-5,ASSYSPSTFADTQY
-,TRBJ2-3,TRBV12-3/TRBV12-4,ASSLIGTQY
few,TRBJ2-4,TRBV5-1,ASSYSGGASKNIQY
few,TRBJ2-4,TRBV7-9,ASSWGLADQNIQY
few,TRBJ1-1,TRBV6-5,ASSYSDRFQAF
few,TRBJ2-1,TRBV5-1,ASSRDINEQF
few,TRBJ1-5,TRBV27,ASSSPGGPQH
many,TRBJ1-2,TRBV12-3/TRBV12-4,ASSRARDGYT
many,TRBJ1-1,TRBV20-1,SASLMGAGVGVYTEAF
-,TRBJ2-1,TRBV5-1,ASSETGGAYNEQF
-,TRBJ1-3,TRBV5-1,ASSLGVGTSSGNTIY
few,TRBJ2-2,TRBV5-8,ASSFRQGWNTGELF
-,TRBJ2-2,TRBV20-1,SARDSRRLANTGELF
few,TRBJ2-1,TRBV5-6,ASSSTTSGRNEQF
-,TRBJ2-5,TRBV18,ASSPFRHGTAWYQETQY
many,TRBJ2-6,TRBV29-1,SVEDESGANVLT
few,TRBJ2-3,TRBV9,ASSPGTSGRSTDTQY
few,TRBJ2-1,TRBV14,ASSRQYNEQF
once,TRBJ2-3,TRBV12-3/TRBV12-4,ASSLAMLAVNTDTQY
-,TRBJ1-3,TRBV10-3,AISESKSRASGNSIY
many,TRBJ1-5,TRBV5-1,ASSLAGTSNQPQH
-,TRBJ2-2,TRBV9,ASSARYGEGTGELF
few,TRBJ1-6,TRBV20-1,SATGGALPLH
-,TRBJ2-2,TRBV7-2,ASSLGGGGNTGELF
-,TRBJ1-2,TRBV20-1,SAKVNTGLYGYT
many,TRBJ2-1,TRBV30,ARSSGDYNEQF
-,TRBJ2-1,TRBV27,ASIKQGALSYNEQF